A selection of T cell receptor beta chains follows, all from one sample in a study of T cell responses to AZD1222 COVID-19 vaccine. Assay: immunoSEQ multiplex PCR; the TCRdb copy retains only in-frame clones and omits some. The sample has around 180,000 clones, 85% to 90% seen once. Source: peripheral blood, taken on day 0 of AZD1222 vaccination. The receptors come from an adult in good health. Each CDR3 is given with its conserved first and last residue. A D gene is named only where the DNA matches it firmly. Only some rows state a clone size, as once, few, many or a class for expanded clones.

size: -
D: -
J: TRBJ1-2
V: TRBV7-9
DNA: TGTGTGTCGGGAACCGACTATGGCTACACCTTC
CDR3: CVSGTDYGYTF

size: once
D: TRBD1
J: TRBJ1-6
V: TRBV9
DNA: TGTGCCAGCAGCGTAGGGACAGGTCAAAGCTCCTATAATTCACCCCTCCACTTT
CDR3: CASSVGTGQSSYNSPLHF

size: few
D: -
J: TRBJ1-5
V: TRBV10-3
DNA: TGTGCCATCAGGGCGGGGACCGATCAGCCCCAGCATTTT
CDR3: CAIRAGTDQPQHF

size: -
D: -
J: TRBJ2-1
V: TRBV6-4
DNA: TGTGCCAGCAGTGACTACCACAATGAGCAGTTCTTC
CDR3: CASSDYHNEQFF

size: -
D: -
J: TRBJ1-3
V: TRBV10-3
DNA: TGTGCCATCAGTGCCCCAGGGCGCTCTGGAAACACCATATATTTT
CDR3: CAISAPGRSGNTIYF

size: -
D: -
J: TRBJ1-3
V: TRBV11-2
DNA: TGTGCCAGCAGCTTAGACAGTGCCTCTGGAAACACCATATATTTT
CDR3: CASSLDSASGNTIYF

size: -
D: TRBD1
J: TRBJ1-2
V: TRBV5-1
DNA: TGCGCCAGCAGCCGGGACAGTAACTATGGCTACACCTTC
CDR3: CASSRDSNYGYTF

size: once
D: TRBD2
J: TRBJ2-5
V: TRBV10-3
DNA: TGTGCCATCAGTGAGGGATGGACTAGCGGGAGGGAGACCCAGTACTTC
CDR3: CAISEGWTSGRETQYF

size: few
D: -
J: TRBJ2-7
V: TRBV5-4
DNA: TGTGCCAGCAGCTTGCAGGGGCGCGAGCAGTACTTC
CDR3: CASSLQGREQYF

size: -
D: -
J: TRBJ1-5
V: TRBV2
DNA: TGTGCCAGCAGTGAAGCCCGCCTCCCGACCGGGGGCAATCAGCCCCAGCATTTT
CDR3: CASSEARLPTGGNQPQHF

size: -
D: TRBD1
J: TRBJ2-5
V: TRBV19
DNA: TGTGCCACGTCCCGGGACAGGGGCGGGGGAGAGACCCAGTACTTC
CDR3: CATSRDRGGGETQYF

size: -
D: TRBD2
J: TRBJ2-7
V: TRBV6-2/TRBV6-3
DNA: TGTGCCAGCAGTCTAGCGGGCAACTCCTACGAGCAGTACTTC
CDR3: CASSLAGNSYEQYF

size: -
D: -
J: TRBJ2-7
V: TRBV7-6
DNA: TGTGCCAGCAGCTTGGGAATTCCCTACGAGCAGTACTTC
CDR3: CASSLGIPYEQYF

size: -
D: TRBD1
J: TRBJ1-1
V: TRBV28
DNA: TGTGCCAGCAGACCCCTTTTAGGGGGCGGGACTGAAGCTTTCTTT
CDR3: CASRPLLGGGTEAFF

size: -
D: -
J: TRBJ2-1
V: TRBV19
DNA: TGTGCCAGTAGTCCGCAGGAGTACAATGAGCAGTTCTTC
CDR3: CASSPQEYNEQFF

size: -
D: -
J: TRBJ2-7
V: TRBV7-9
DNA: TGTGCCAGCAGCCCGAGGGGGACTTCCTCCTACGAGCAGTACTTC
CDR3: CASSPRGTSSYEQYF

size: -
D: TRBD2
J: TRBJ2-1
V: TRBV7-2
DNA: TGTGCCAGCAGCCCCCGGACTAGTTTGGATGAGCAGTTCTTC
CDR3: CASSPRTSLDEQFF

size: -
D: -
J: TRBJ2-1
V: TRBV27
DNA: TGTGCCAGCAGTCGAGGGCGGCTTCAGTGGAATGAGCAGTTCTTC
CDR3: CASSRGRLQWNEQFF

size: -
D: -
J: TRBJ1-2
V: TRBV5-1
DNA: TGCGCCAGCAGCTTGGATTGGGTCAGGGAGGTTGATGGCTACACCTTC
CDR3: CASSLDWVREVDGYTF

size: -
D: -
J: TRBJ2-1
V: TRBV28
DNA: TGTGCCAGCAGTTCGCCCACTGGGGATGAGCAGTTCTTC
CDR3: CASSSPTGDEQFF

size: -
D: -
J: TRBJ1-6
V: TRBV7-9
DNA: TGTGCCAGCAGCTTGGAAGGGGACAATTCACCCCTCCACTTT
CDR3: CASSLEGDNSPLHF

size: once
D: -
J: TRBJ1-2
V: TRBV18
DNA: TGTGCCAGCTCACGGCTTCAGGGATGGGATGGCTACACCTTC
CDR3: CASSRLQGWDGYTF

size: -
D: -
J: TRBJ1-2
V: TRBV6-5
DNA: TGTGCCACCTCCGGGGAGGGACCCTATGGCTACACCTTC
CDR3: CATSGEGPYGYTF

size: -
D: -
J: TRBJ1-1
V: TRBV4-3
DNA: TGCGCCAGCAGCCAAGATGAAGGTAGGCGGACTGAAGCTTTCTTT
CDR3: CASSQDEGRRTEAFF

size: -
D: -
J: TRBJ2-1
V: TRBV6-2/TRBV6-3
DNA: TGTGCCAGCAGTTTAAGGGGTTCCTACAATGAGCAGTTCTTC
CDR3: CASSLRGSYNEQFF

size: -
D: TRBD2
J: TRBJ2-1
V: TRBV18
DNA: TGTGCCAGCTCACCCGTGATGGGACTAGCGGACTACAATGAGCAGTTCTTC
CDR3: CASSPVMGLADYNEQFF

size: -
D: -
J: TRBJ2-2
V: TRBV6-5
DNA: TGTGCCAGCAGCAACAGGGCGGGCGGGACCGGGGAGCTGTTTTTT
CDR3: CASSNRAGGTGELFF

size: -
D: TRBD1
J: TRBJ2-6
V: TRBV10-3
DNA: TGTGCCGCCAAAACGGGACAGGGTTTTTTCTCTGGGGCCAACGTCCTGACTTTC
CDR3: CAAKTGQGFFSGANVLTF

size: -
D: -
J: TRBJ1-1
V: TRBV30
DNA: TGTGCCTGGAGTGGCCCCCAGGGATTTAACGCTGAAGCTTTCTTT
CDR3: CAWSGPQGFNAEAFF

size: -
D: TRBD2
J: TRBJ2-5
V: TRBV6-1
DNA: TGTGCCAGCAGTGAAGCTAGCGGGGCGGACCAAGAGACCCAGTACTTC
CDR3: CASSEASGADQETQYF

size: -
D: -
J: TRBJ1-5
V: TRBV7-2
DNA: TGTGCCAGCAGAAGCCGAGGGGATAGCAATCAGCCCCAGCATTTT
CDR3: CASRSRGDSNQPQHF